The 9 T cell receptor beta chains below were found in one sample sequenced in a study of cytomegalovirus exposure and HLA in healthy donors. The study ran its PCR with 60 Vbeta and 13 Jbeta primers. Measured with immunoSEQ multiplex PCR; TCRdb has only the in-frame clones, and not every one. The sample lists roughly 45,000 clones; under 70% were seen once. Source material: PBMCs. These receptors were collected from a man between 60 and 75 years old in good health and CMV-seropositive.

The genes are TRBV4-1 and TRBJ2-7; 8 bases are shared with TRBD2. This CDR3 comprises 15 residues. CDR1 is MGHRA, CDR2 YSYEKL, per germline. Trimming took 1 base from V and 5 from J; bases not matched to a gene: 7. The CDR3 loop reads CASSQVGGRSDEQYF. The CDR3 DNA is TGCGCCAGCAGCCAAGTCGGCGGGAGGTCGGACGAGCAGTACTTC.

The chain employs TRBV29-1 and TRBJ2-3; D unclear. Trimming removed 5 bases from V and 2 bases from J, with 8 bases in between. CDR1 is SQVTM, CDR2 ANQGSEA, per germline. CDR3 length: 12 amino acids. The CDR3 DNA is TGCAGCGTTTCTGCGGACACAGATACGCAGTATTTT. Amino acids: CSVSADTDTQYF.

J is TRBJ2-2 and V is TRBV7-9; D not resolved. Trimming removed 5 bases from V and 0 bases from J, with 16 bases in between. The CDR3 has 17 amino acids. CDR1 is SEHNR, CDR2 FQNEAQ, per germline (reference sequence). The CDR3 DNA is TGTGCCAGCAGCGGGCCCACTCAGACGTCGAACACCGGGGAGCTGTTTTTT. This gives the protein CASSGPTQTSNTGELFF. The full variable domain, its missing parts supplied by reference TRBV7-9 and TRBJ2-2, is DTGVSQNPRHKITKRGQNVTFRCDPISEHNRLYWYRQTLGQGPEFLTYFQNEAQLEKSRLLSDRFSAERPKGSFSTLEIQRTEQGDSAMYLCASSGPTQTSNTGELFFGEGSRLTVL.

This clone was counted a few times. The rearrangement joins TRBV5-1 to TRBJ2-1; TRBD2 matches at 9 bases. V was pared by 0 bases and J by 4 bases, with 2 bases of the junction left unmatched. Germline-derived CDR1 and CDR2 are SGHRS and YFSETQ. The CDR3 is 15 amino acids. The CDR3 protein is CASSLGLAEYNEQFF. The CDR3 region has the DNA TGCGCCAGCAGCTTGGGACTAGCGGAGTACAATGAGCAGTTCTTC.

The chain uses TRBV5-4 and TRBJ1-2; D is undetermined. Between the trimmed V and J ends, which lost 4 bases and 5 bases, there was a span of 21 bases. Looked up from germline, CDR1 is SGHNT and CDR2 is YYREEE (reference sequence). The length of the CDR3 is 16 residues. Here the CDR3 DNA reads TGTGCCAGCAGCACACTCTTCGGGGAAAAGGGATATGGCTACACCTTC. Translating gives CASSTLFGEKGYGYTF. Filled out from reference TRBV5-4 and TRBJ1-2, the complete variable domain reads ETGVTQSPTHLIKTRGQQVTLRCSSQSGHNTVSWYQQALGQGPQFIFQYYREEENGRGNFPPRFSGLQFPNYSSELNVNALELDDSALYLCASSTLFGEKGYGYTFGSGTRLTVV.

The chain employs TRBV7-6 and TRBJ2-5, with D perhaps TRBD2 (5 bases). V was shortened by 3 bases and J by 5 bases, with 10 bases between the two germline ends. This CDR3 is 13 amino acids long. The germline V gene encodes CDR1 SGHVS and CDR2 FNYEAQ. CDR3 amino acids: CASSFEEVETQYF. For the CDR3, the DNA is TGTGCCAGCAGCTTTGAGGAGGTGGAGACCCAGTACTTC.

The genes are TRBV5-1 and TRBJ2-7, with 7 nucleotides matching TRBD1. Germline CDR1 is SGHRS and CDR2 is YFSETQ. The CDR3 is made up of 13 amino acids. Losses at the gene ends were 6 bases for V and 3 bases for J; bases not matched to a gene: 6. The CDR3 reads CASTTGTDYEQYF. In DNA form, the CDR3 reads TGCGCCAGCACGACCGGGACAGACTACGAGCAGTACTTC.

The chain uses TRBV28 and TRBJ1-4; D not resolved. The CDR3 length is 16 residues. Per germline, CDR1 MDHEN and CDR2 SYDVKM. Trimming took 1 base from V and 5 from J, leaving 14 bases between them. The CDR3 loop is CASSLYFGEKNEKLFF. DNA of the CDR3: TGTGCCAGCAGTTTATACTTTGGGGAGAAGAATGAAAAACTGTTTTTT. The variable domain in full, with the rest retrieved from reference TRBV28 and TRBJ1-4, is DVKVTQSSRYLVKRTGEKVFLECVQDMDHENMFWYRQDPGLGLRLIYFSYDVKMKEKGDIPEGYSVSREKKERFSLILESASTNQTSMYLCASSLYFGEKNEKLFFGSGTQLSVL.

This clone has only a few counts. The gene calls are TRBV19 and TRBJ2-7; possibly TRBD2 for D (6 bases). Germline CDR1 is LNHDA and CDR2 is SQIVND (reference sequence). The CDR3 covers 15 residues. The V end was cut by 3 bases, the J end by 3 bases, with 15 bases between. CDR3 region: CASSIAFQEGYEQYF. CDR3 nucleotide sequence: TGTGCCAGTAGTATTGCGTTTCAGGAGGGCTACGAGCAGTACTTC.